The clone carrying this TCR beta chain was seen at least ten times. Antigen unknown. This entry belongs to a study of CD8 T cells in ankylosing spondylitis. Whole-study findings and limits: Reactive arthritis synovial fluid and blood previously showed some of these motif variants. A TCR beta motif made of fewer than ten highly homologous variants seemed typical of ankylosing spondylitis blood.

The V segment lost 7 bases and the J segment 6 bases; nucleotides outside the gene matches: 9. Germline lookup yields CDR1 MNHNS and CDR2 SASEGT. This CDR3 spans 13 amino acids. TCRdb reprocessed the 5' RACE reads with MiXCR, giving one entry per CDR3 protein. The sample contains fewer than 250,000 distinct CDR3 sequences, roughly a tenth of which appear only once. This TCR came from a male donor with ankylosing spondylitis or in good health (not recorded which). The J gene is TRBJ2-7, the V gene TRBV6-1; 7 bases line up with TRBD2. The sequenced sample consisted of blood, either unsorted or a sorted T cell fraction (not recorded which). The CDR3 coding sequence is TGTGCCAGCACGGGGGGACGGGGCCGCGAGCAGTACTTC. Encoded protein: CASTGGRGREQYF.